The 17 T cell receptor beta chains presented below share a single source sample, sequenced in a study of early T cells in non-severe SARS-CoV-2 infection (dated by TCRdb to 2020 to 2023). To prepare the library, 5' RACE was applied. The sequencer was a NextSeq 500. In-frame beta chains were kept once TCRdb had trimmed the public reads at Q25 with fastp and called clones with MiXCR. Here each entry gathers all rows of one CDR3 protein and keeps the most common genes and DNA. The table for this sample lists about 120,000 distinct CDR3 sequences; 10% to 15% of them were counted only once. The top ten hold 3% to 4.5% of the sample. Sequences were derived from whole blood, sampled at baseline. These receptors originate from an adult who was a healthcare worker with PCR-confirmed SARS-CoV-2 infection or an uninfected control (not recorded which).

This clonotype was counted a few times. This chain's CDR3 is CASSFTGERLDTQYF. The CDR3 region has the DNA TGCGCCAGCAGCTTCACAGGGGAAAGGCTGGATACGCAGTATTTT. The chain carries TRBV5-1 and TRBJ2-3; the match to TRBD1 covers 7 bases. The J segment lost 6 bases and the V segment lost 2 bases, leaving 9 bases of the junction unmatched. This CDR3 comprises 15 residues. Germline-derived CDR1 and CDR2 are SGHRS and YFSETQ.

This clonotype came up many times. DNA of the CDR3: TGTGCCAGCAGCCCCCAAGGGAGCTACAATGAGCAGTTCTTC. It yields the protein CASSPQGSYNEQFF. The chain recombines TRBV28 with TRBJ2-1, with a tentative D call TRBD2 (5 bases). The CDR3 is made up of 14 amino acids. The V and J ends lost 6 bases and 3 bases respectively, with 12 bases between them. From germline, CDR1 is MDHEN and CDR2 SYDVKM.

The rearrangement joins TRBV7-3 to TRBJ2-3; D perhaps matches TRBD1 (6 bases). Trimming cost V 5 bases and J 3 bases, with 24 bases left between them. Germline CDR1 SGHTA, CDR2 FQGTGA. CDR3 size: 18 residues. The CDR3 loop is CASSPHKISGTSTDTQYF. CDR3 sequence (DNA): TGTGCCAGCAGCCCCCATAAAATTTCCGGGACATCAACAGATACGCAGTATTTT. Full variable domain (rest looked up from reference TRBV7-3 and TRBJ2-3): GAGVSQTPSNKVTEKGKYVELRCDPISGHTALYWYRQSLGQGPEFLIYFQGTGAADDSGLPNDRFFAVRPEGSVSTLKIQRTERGDSAVYLCASSPHKISGTSTDTQYFGPGTRLTVL.

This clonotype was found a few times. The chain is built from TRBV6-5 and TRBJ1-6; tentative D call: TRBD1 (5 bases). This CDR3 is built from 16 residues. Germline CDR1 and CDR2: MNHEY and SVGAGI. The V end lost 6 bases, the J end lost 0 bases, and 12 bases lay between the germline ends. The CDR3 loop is CASSPAGGSYNSPLHF. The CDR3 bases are TGTGCCAGCAGCCCTGCCGGGGGCTCCTATAATTCACCCCTCCACTTT.

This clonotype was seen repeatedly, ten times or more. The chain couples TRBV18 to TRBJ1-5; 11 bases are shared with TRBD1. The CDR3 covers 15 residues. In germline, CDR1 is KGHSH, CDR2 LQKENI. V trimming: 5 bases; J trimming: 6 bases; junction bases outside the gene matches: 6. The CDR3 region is CASSLGQGDRQPQHF. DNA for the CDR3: TGTGCCAGCTCATTGGGACAGGGGGATCGTCAGCCCCAGCATTTT. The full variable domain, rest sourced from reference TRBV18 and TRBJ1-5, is NAGVMQNPRHLVRRRGQEARLRCSPMKGHSHVYWYRQLPEEGLKFMVYLQKENIIDESGMPKERFSAEFPKEGPSILRIQQVVRGDSAAYFCASSLGQGDRQPQHFGDGTRLSIL.

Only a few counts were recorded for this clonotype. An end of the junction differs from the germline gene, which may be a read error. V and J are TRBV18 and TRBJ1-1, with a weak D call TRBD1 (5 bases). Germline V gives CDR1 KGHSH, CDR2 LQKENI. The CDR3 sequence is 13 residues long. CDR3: CANSPGLNTEAFF. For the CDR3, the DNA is TGTGCCAACTCACCAGGGCTGAACACTGAAGCTTTCTTT.

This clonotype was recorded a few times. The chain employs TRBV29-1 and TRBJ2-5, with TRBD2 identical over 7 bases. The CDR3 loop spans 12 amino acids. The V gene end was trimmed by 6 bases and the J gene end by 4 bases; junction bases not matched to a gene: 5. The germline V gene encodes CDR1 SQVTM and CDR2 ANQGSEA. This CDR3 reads CSVGEGRETQYF. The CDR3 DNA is TGCAGCGTCGGGGAGGGTCGAGAGACCCAGTACTTC.

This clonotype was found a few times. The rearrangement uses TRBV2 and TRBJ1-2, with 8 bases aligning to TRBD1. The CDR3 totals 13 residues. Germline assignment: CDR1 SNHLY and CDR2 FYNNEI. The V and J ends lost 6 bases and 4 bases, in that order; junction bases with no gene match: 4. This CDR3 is CASSDRGPYGYTF. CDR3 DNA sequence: TGTGCCAGCAGCGACAGGGGACCCTATGGCTACACCTTC. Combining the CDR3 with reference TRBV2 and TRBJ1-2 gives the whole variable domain EPEVTQTPSHQVTQMGQEVILRCVPISNHLYFYWYRQILGQKVEFLVSFYNNEISEKSEIFDDQFSVERPDGSNFTLKIRSTKLEDSAMYFCASSDRGPYGYTFGSGTRLTVV.

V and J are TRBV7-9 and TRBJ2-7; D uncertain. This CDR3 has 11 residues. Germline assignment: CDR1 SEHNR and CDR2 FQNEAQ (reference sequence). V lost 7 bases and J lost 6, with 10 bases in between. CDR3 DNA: TGTGCCAGCACCGATAGTGGCGAGCAGTACTTC. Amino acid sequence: CASTDSGEQYF.

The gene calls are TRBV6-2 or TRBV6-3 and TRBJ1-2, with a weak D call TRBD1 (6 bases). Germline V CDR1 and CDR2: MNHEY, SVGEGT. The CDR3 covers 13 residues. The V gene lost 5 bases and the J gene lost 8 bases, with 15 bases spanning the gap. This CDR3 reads CASSGGTRRGYTF. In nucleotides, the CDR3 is TGTGCCAGCAGTGGCGGGACACGGAGGGGCTACACCTTC.

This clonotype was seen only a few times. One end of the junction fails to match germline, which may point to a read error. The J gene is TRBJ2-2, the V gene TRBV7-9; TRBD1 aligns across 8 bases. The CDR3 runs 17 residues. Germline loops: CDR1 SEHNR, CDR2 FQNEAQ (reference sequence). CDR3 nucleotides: TGTGCCAGCAGCTTAGCCCGAAGGACAGGGAACACCGGGGAGCTGTCTTTT. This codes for CASSLARRTGNTGELSF.

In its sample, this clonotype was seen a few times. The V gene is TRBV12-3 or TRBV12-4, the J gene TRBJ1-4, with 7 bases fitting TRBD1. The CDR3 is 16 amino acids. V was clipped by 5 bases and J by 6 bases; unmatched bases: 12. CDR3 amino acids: CASSQRQGEKDEKLFF. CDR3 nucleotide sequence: TGTGCCAGCAGTCAAAGACAGGGAGAGAAGGATGAAAAACTGTTTTTT.

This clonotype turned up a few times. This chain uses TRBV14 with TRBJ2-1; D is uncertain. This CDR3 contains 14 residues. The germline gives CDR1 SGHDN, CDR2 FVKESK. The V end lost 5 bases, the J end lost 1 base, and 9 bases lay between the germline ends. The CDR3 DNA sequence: TGTGCCAGCAGCTCTACAGTGTCCTACAATGAGCAGTTCTTC. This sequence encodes CASSSTVSYNEQFF.

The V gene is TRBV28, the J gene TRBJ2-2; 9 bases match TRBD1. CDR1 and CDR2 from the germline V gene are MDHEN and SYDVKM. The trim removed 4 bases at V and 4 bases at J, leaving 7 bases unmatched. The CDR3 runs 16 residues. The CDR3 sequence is CASSSLGTGLTGELFF. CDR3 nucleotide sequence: TGTGCCAGCAGTTCCCTCGGGACAGGGCTCACCGGGGAGCTGTTTTTT.

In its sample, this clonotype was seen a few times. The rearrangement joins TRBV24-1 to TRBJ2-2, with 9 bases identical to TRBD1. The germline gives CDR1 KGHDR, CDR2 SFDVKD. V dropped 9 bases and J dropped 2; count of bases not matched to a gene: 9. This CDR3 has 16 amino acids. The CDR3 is CATSLQGAFNTGELFF. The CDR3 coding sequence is TGTGCCACCTCCCTACAGGGGGCCTTCAACACCGGGGAGCTGTTTTTT.

The CDR3 DNA is TGTGCCTGGCTGGACAGGGGGCGTATATTGAATTGGAATGAGCAGTTCTTC. This sequence encodes CAWLDRGRILNWNEQFF. V is TRBV30 and J is TRBJ2-1; 11 bases agree with TRBD1. Losses at the gene ends were 5 bases for V and 7 bases for J; bases not matched to a gene: 16. Germline lookup yields CDR1 GTSNPN and CDR2 SVGIG (reference sequence). The CDR3 runs 17 residues. Combining the CDR3 with reference TRBV30 and TRBJ2-1 gives the whole variable domain SQTIHQWPATLVQPVGSPLSLECTVEGTSNPNLYWYRQAAGRGLQLLFYSVGIGQISSEVPQNLSASRPQDRQFILSSKKLLLSDSGFYLCAWLDRGRILNWNEQFFGPGTRLTVL.

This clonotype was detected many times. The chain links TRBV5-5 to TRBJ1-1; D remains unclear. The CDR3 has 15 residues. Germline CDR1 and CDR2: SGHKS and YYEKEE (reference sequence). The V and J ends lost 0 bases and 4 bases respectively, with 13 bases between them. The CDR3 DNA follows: TGTGCCAGCAGCTTGGGCCCCCGATCCGGCACTGAAGCTTTCTTT. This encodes CASSLGPRSGTEAFF.